This TCR beta chain was captured in a study of blood T cell repertoires in COVID-19. Study in general: Collection of acute and convalescent COVID-19 samples took place in the United States, Italy and Spain. T cells, B-cell-depleted T cells, or PBMCs supplied cDNA or gDNA.

Germline CDR1 reads LNHDA; CDR2 reads SQIVND (reference sequence). Trimming removed 5 bases from V and 0 bases from J; junction bases left unmatched: 9. The CDR3 is 17 residues long. Study processing details: Amplification of reference gene primers provided the estimated nucleated cell counts. Repertoires were generated with immunoSEQ multiplex PCR, while TCRdb's copy carries only in-frame clones and drops some. The DNA gave D and trimming, while V, J and clone size come from that table. Among about 290,000 clones listed, about 82% were seen once. Specimen: peripheral blood. The sequence was obtained from a woman aged 45-59 years with active or convalescent COVID-19. The chain is built from TRBV19 and TRBJ2-3; 9 bases are a match to TRBD1. The CDR3 DNA is TGTGCCAGTAGTTTAAGGACAGGGGAAGTAAGCACAGATACGCAGTATTTT. As protein: CASSLRTGEVSTDTQYF. The full variable domain, completed using reference TRBV19 and TRBJ2-3, is DGGITQSPKYLFRKEGQNVTLSCEQNLNHDAMYWYRQDPGQGLRLIYYSQIVNDFQKGDIAEGYSVSREKKESFPLTVTSAQKNPTAFYLCASSLRTGEVSTDTQYFGPGTRLTVL.